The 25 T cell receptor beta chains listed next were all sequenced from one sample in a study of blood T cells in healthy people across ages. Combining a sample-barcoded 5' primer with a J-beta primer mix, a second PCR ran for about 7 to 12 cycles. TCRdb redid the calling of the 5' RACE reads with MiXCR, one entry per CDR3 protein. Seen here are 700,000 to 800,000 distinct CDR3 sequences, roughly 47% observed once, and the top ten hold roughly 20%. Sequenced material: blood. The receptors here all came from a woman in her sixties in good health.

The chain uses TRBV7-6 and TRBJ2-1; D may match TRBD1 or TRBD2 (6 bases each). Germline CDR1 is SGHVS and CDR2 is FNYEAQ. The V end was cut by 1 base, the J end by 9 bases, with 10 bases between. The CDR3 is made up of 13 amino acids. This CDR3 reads CASSLVGGAEQFF. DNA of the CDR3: TGTGCCAGCAGCTTAGTGGGGGGCGCTGAGCAGTTCTTC.

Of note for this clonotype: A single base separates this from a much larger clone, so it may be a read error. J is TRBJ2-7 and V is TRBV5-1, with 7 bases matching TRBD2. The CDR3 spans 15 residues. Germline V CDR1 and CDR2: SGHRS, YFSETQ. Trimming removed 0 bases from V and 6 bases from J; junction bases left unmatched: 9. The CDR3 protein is CASSLGAGFPGEQYF. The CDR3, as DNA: TGCGCCAGCAGCTTGGGAGCGGGGTTCCCCGGCGAGCAGTACTTC.

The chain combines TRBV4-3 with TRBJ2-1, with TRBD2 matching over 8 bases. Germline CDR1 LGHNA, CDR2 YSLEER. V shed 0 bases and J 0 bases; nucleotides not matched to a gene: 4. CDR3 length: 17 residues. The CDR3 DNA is TGCGCCAGCAGCCAAGATCAGACTAGCGTCTCCTACAATGAGCAGTTCTTC. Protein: CASSQDQTSVSYNEQFF.

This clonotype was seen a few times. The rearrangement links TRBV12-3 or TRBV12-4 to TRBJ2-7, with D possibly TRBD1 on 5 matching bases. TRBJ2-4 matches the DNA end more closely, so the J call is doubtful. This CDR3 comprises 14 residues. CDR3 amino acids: CASRWGPEGNIQYF. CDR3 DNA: TGTGCCAGCAGGTGGGGCCCCGAAGGCAACATTCAGTACTTC.

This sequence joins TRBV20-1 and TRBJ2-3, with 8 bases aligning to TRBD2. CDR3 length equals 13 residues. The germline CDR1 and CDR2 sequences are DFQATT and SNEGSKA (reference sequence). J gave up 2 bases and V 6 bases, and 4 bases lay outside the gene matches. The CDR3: CSALAGTTDTQYF. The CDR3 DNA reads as TGCAGTGCGTTAGCGGGGACCACAGATACGCAGTATTTT.

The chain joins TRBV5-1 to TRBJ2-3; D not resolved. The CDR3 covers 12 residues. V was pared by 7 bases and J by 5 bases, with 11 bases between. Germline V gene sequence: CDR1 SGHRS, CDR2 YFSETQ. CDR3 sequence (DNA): TGCGCCAGCGGCTCCTCACGAGATACGCAGTATTTT. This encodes CASGSSRDTQYF.

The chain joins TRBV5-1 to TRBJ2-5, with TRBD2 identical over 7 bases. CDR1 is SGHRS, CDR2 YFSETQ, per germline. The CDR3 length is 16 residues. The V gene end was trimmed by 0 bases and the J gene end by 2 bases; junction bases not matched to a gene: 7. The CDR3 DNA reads TGCGCCAGCAGCTTGGCCCGGACGGGGGGTCAAGAGACCCAGTACTTC. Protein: CASSLARTGGQETQYF.

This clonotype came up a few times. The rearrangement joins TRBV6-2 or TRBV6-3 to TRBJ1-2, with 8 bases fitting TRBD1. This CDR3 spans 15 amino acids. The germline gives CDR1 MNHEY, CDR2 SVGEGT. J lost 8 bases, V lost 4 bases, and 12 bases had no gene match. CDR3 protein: CASSCPTGVPQGYTF. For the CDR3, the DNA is TGTGCCAGCAGTTGTCCGACAGGGGTCCCGCAAGGCTACACCTTC.

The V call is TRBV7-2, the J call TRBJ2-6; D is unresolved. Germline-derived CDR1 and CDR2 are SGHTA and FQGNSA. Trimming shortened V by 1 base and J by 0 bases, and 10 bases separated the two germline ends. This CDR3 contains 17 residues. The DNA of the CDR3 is TGTGCCAGCAGCTTAGACCACTCGTACTCTGGGGCCAACGTCCTGACTTTC. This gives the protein CASSLDHSYSGANVLTF.

The CDR3 nucleotides read TGTGCCAGCAGGGGGGGACAGCGGAACACCGGGGAGCTGTTTTTT. Its protein product is CASRGGQRNTGELFF. The rearrangement uses TRBV6-1 and TRBJ2-2, with D possibly TRBD1 on 7 matching bases. Germline V gives CDR1 MNHNS, CDR2 SASEGT. V gave up 6 bases and J gave up 1 base, with 12 bases separating them. The CDR3 has 15 amino acids.

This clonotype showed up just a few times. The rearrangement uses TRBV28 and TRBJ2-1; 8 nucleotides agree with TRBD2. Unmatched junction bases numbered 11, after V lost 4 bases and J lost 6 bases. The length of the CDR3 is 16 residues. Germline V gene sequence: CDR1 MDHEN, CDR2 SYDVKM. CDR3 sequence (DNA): TGTGCCAGCAGTTCGGGGACTAGAGTGGGTATCAATGAGCAGTTCTTC. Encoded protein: CASSSGTRVGINEQFF.

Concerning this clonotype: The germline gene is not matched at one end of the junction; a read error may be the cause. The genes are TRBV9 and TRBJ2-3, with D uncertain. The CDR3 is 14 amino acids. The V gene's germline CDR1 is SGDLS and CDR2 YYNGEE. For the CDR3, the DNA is TGTACCAGCAGCCCGCGACCTTGGACAGATACGCAGTATTTT. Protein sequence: CTSSPRPWTDTQYF.

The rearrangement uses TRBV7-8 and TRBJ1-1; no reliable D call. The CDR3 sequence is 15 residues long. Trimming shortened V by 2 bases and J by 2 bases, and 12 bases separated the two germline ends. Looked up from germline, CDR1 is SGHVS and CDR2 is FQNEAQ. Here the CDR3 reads CASSLRSTLNTEAFF. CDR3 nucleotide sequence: TGTGCCAGCAGCTTACGAAGCACCTTAAACACTGAAGCTTTCTTT.

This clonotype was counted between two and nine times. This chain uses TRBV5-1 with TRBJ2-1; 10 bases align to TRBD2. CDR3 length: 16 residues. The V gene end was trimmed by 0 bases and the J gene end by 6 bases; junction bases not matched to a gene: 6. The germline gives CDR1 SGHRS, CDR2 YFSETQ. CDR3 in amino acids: CASSLEASGRVNEQFF. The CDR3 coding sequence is TGCGCCAGCAGCTTGGAAGCTAGCGGGAGAGTCAATGAGCAGTTCTTC.

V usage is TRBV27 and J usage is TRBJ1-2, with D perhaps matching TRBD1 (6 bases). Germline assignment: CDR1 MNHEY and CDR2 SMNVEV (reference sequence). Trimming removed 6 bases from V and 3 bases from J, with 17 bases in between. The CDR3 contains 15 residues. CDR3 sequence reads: CASSPESTGYYGYTF. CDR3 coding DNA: TGTGCCAGCAGCCCTGAATCCACAGGGTACTATGGCTACACCTTC.

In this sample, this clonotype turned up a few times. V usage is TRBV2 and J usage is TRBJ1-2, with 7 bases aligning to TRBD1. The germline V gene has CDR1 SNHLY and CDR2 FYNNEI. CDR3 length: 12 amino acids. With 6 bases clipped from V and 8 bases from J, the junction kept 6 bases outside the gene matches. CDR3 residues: CASRGDSSGYTF. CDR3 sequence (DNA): TGTGCCAGCAGGGGGGACAGTTCCGGCTACACCTTC.

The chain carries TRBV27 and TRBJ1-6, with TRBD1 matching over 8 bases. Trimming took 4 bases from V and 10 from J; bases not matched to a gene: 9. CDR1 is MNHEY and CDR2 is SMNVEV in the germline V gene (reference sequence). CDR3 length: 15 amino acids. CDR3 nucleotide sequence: TGTGCCAGCAGTTCCTTCGGACAGGGATTCTCACCCCTCCACTTT. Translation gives CASSSFGQGFSPLHF.

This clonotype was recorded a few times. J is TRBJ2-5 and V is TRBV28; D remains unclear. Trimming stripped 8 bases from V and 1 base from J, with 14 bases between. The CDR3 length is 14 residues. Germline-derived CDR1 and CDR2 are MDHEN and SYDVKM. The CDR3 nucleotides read TGTGCCAGCGGACGCGCCCAGCTCCAAGAGACCCAGTACTTC. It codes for CASGRAQLQETQYF.

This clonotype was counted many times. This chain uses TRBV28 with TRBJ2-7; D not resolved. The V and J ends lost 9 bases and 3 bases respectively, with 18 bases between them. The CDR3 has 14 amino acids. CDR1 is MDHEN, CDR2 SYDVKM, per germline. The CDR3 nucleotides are TGTGCCAGGATTCCCCAGGACCCCTTCTACGAGCAGTACTTC. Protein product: CARIPQDPFYEQYF.

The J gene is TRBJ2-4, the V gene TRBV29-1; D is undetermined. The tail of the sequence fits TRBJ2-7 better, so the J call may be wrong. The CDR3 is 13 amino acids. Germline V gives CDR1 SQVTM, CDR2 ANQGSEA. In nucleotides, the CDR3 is TGCAGCGTTGAATTCAAGGAAGGCTACGAGCAGTACTTC. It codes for CSVEFKEGYEQYF.

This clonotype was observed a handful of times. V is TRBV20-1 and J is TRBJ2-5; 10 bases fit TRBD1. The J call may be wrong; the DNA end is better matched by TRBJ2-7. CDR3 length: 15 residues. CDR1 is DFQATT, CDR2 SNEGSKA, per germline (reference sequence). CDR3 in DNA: TGCAGTGCCCAGAGAGGGGTGACAGGGGGCTTCGAGCAGTACTTC. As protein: CSAQRGVTGGFEQYF.

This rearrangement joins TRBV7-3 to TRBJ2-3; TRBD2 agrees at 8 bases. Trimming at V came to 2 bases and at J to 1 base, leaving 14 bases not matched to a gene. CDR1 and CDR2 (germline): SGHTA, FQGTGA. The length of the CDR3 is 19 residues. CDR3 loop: CASSLGLFGSGGGTDTQYF. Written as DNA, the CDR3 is TGTGCCAGCAGCTTAGGGTTGTTCGGGAGCGGGGGAGGCACAGATACGCAGTATTTT.

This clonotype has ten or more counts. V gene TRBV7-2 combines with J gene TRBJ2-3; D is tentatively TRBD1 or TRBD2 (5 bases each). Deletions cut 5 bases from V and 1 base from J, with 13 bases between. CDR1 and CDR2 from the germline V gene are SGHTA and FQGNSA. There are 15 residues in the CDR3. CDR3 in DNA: TGTGCCAGCAGCGCCGTGGGGGACCGCACAGATACGCAGTATTTT. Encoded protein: CASSAVGDRTDTQYF.

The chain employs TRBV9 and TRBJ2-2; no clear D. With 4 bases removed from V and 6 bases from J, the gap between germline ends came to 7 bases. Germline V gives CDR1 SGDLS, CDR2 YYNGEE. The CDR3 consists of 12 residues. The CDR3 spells CASSLNAGELFF. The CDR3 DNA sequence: TGTGCCAGCAGCCTAAACGCCGGGGAGCTGTTTTTT.

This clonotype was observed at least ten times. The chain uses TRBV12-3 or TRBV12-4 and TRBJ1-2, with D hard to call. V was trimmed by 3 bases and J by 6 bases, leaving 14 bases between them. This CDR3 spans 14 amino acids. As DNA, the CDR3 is TGTGCCAGCAGTTTTTCCCGGGAAGTGGATGGCTACACCTTC. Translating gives CASSFSREVDGYTF.